This passage covers 26 T cell receptor beta chains from one sample sequenced in a study of molecular identifiers for immune sequencing clone quantification. In TCRdb, the PCR reads were re-called with MiXCR into one record per CDR3 protein. The sample has about 320,000 distinct CDR3 sequences, 20% to 25% seen once. Sample: naive CD8+ T cells from blood, with Jurkat cell RNA spiked in. Noted subset: FACS-sorted CD8+CD4-CCR7+CD45RA+ naive T cells. The receptors come from a human donor in good health. Some libraries in this study had Jurkat cell RNA spiked in.

This clonotype showed up many times. This chain uses TRBV3-1 with TRBJ2-2; TRBD1 matches 9 bases. V shed 0 bases, J shed 5 bases, and the junction held 4 bases outside the gene matches. The CDR3 is 16 amino acids. Germline V gives CDR1 LGHDT, CDR2 YNNKEL (reference sequence). The DNA for the CDR3 is TGTGCCAGCAGCCAAGAAGGGACAGGGAAGACCGGGGAGCTGTTTTTT. Translated, it gives CASSQEGTGKTGELFF.

In this sample, this clonotype turned up many times. The CDR3 sequence is CASGLDRVPEAFF. The CDR3 nucleotides are TGTGCTAGTGGTTTGGACCGGGTTCCTGAAGCTTTCTTT. The genes are TRBV12-5 and TRBJ1-1; no clear D gene. The CDR3 loop spans 13 amino acids. V was shortened by 1 base and J by 6 bases, with 9 bases between the two germline ends. CDR1 and CDR2 from the germline V gene are LGHNT and FRNRAP. Supplemented by reference TRBV12-5 and TRBJ1-1, the full variable domain reads DARVTQTPRHKVTEMGQEVTMRCQPILGHNTVFWYRQTMMQGLELLAYFRNRAPLDDSGMPKDRFSAEMPDATLATLKIQPSEPRDSAVYFCASGLDRVPEAFFGQGTRLTVV.

This clonotype occurred many times. The chain employs TRBV7-9 and TRBJ2-7, with D hard to call. The germline V gene encodes CDR1 SEHNR and CDR2 FQNEAQ (reference sequence). V was cut by 5 bases and J by 1 base, with 9 bases left in between. The CDR3 is 13 amino acids. Written as DNA, the CDR3 is TGTGCCAGCAGCCCCGGTTATTCCTACGAGCAGTACTTC. It codes for CASSPGYSYEQYF.

In its sample, this clonotype was seen many times. J is TRBJ2-7 and V is TRBV7-9; 8 bases fit TRBD1. The CDR3 is 13 amino acids. Germline V gene data show CDR1 as SEHNR and CDR2 as FQNEAQ (reference sequence). The J segment lost 2 bases and the V segment lost 3 bases, leaving 0 bases of the junction unmatched. The DNA of the CDR3 is TGTGCCAGCAGCTTGGACAGGGCCTACGAGCAGTACTTC. Residues: CASSLDRAYEQYF.

This sequence joins TRBV4-3 and TRBJ2-7, with 8 bases aligning to TRBD1. The CDR3 is made up of 14 amino acids. CDR1 and CDR2 (germline): LGHNA, YSLEER. The V gene end was trimmed by 2 bases and the J gene end by 3 bases; junction bases not matched to a gene: 3. CDR3 sequence: CASSQLGQGYEQYF. The CDR3 region has the DNA TGCGCCAGCAGCCAACTTGGACAGGGCTACGAGCAGTACTTC.

Notes on this clonotype: A read error may produce the germline difference seen at one junction end. The chain employs TRBV7-2 and TRBJ2-7; D call uncertain. CDR1 and CDR2 (germline): SGHTA, FQGNSA. The CDR3 length is 12 residues. The CDR3 here is CASSLEGYGQYF. CDR3 nucleotide sequence: TGTGCCAGCAGCTTAGAAGGCTACGGGCAGTACTTC. Filled out from reference TRBV7-2 and TRBJ2-7, the complete variable domain reads GAGVSQSPSNKVTEKGKDVELRCDPISGHTALYWYRQSLGQGLEFLIYFQGNSAPDKSGLPSDRFSAERTGGSVSTLTIQRTQQEDSAVYLCASSLEGYGQYFGPGTRLTVT.

Details on this clonotype: A much larger clone differs by one base, so this may be a read error. The conserved phenylalanine or tryptophan is not found at the CDR3 terminus, so this likely reflects a read error. The genes are TRBV6-2 or TRBV6-3 and TRBJ2-5; 12 positions agree with TRBD2. The V gene's germline CDR1 is MNHEY and CDR2 SVGEGT. With 4 bases clipped from V and 0 bases from J, the junction kept 9 bases outside the gene matches. CDR3 length: 18 amino acids. CDR3 residues: CASSFTHGLAGNQETQYL. CDR3 nucleotide sequence: TGTGCCAGCAGTTTCACTCACGGACTAGCGGGGAACCAAGAGACCCAGTACCTC.

Comments on this clonotype: This may stem from a read error, because a much larger clone lies one nucleotide away. CDR3 region: CAISDAGDQETQYF. CDR3 bases: TGTGCCATCAGTGATGCAGGAGACCAAGAGACCCAGTACTTC. V gene TRBV10-3 combines with J gene TRBJ2-5; D remains ambiguous. Trimming took off 3 bases at V and 0 bases at J, with 8 bases between the two ends. Germline CDR1 and CDR2: ENHRY and SYGVKD. CDR3 length: 14 amino acids.

This clonotype was seen more than once but under ten times. The V call is TRBV6-2 or TRBV6-3, the J call TRBJ1-1; possible D gene TRBD1, 6 bases. The length of the CDR3 is 17 residues. Germline CDR1 reads MNHEY; CDR2 reads SVGEGT. Trimming stripped 2 bases from V and 0 bases from J, with 16 bases between. Here the CDR3 DNA reads TGTGCCAGCAGTTACCAAGGGGGGGTCGGCATGAACACTGAAGCTTTCTTT. This translates into CASSYQGGVGMNTEAFF.

Many counts were recorded for this clonotype. This chain links TRBV6-2 or TRBV6-3 with TRBJ1-1; D is unclear. The germline V gene has CDR1 MNHEY and CDR2 SVGEGT. The CDR3 extends over 13 amino acids. Deletions cut 6 bases from V and 9 bases from J, with 17 bases between. In nucleotides, the CDR3 is TGTGCCAGCAGGAAGCCGGAGTCCATACAAGCTTTCTTT. This codes for CASRKPESIQAFF.

Many counts were recorded for this clonotype. This chain connects TRBV27 to TRBJ2-6; D uncertain. The V end lost 3 bases, the J end lost 5 bases, and 8 bases lay between the germline ends. The CDR3 is 14 residues long. Germline-derived CDR1 and CDR2 are MNHEY and SMNVEV (reference sequence). CDR3 nucleotide sequence: TGTGCCAGCAGTTTTGGGAATAGGGCCAACGTCCTGACTTTC. Translated: CASSFGNRANVLTF.

This chain uses TRBV7-9 with TRBJ1-2; D not resolved. The length of the CDR3 is 10 residues. CDR1 is SEHNR, CDR2 FQNEAQ, per germline (reference sequence). The V gene lost 10 bases and the J gene lost 8 bases, with 11 bases spanning the gap. CDR3 nucleotide sequence: TGTGCCACCGAACGAAGGGGCTACACCTTC. It yields the protein CATERRGYTF.

Regarding this clonotype: A much larger clonotype is one base distant, so this may be a read error. The genes are TRBV7-9 and TRBJ2-3; 9 nucleotides agree with TRBD2. CDR1 and CDR2 (germline): SEHNR, FQNEAQ (reference sequence). The CDR3 consists of 16 residues. The CDR3 DNA reads as TGTGCCATCAGCCCCCCGGGGCTAGCGGGGAAAGATACGCAGTATTTT. Protein: CAISPPGLAGKDTQYF.

This clonotype was recorded at least ten times. The J gene is TRBJ2-5, the V gene TRBV6-2 or TRBV6-3; maybe TRBD2 (6 bases). The ends were cut back, 8 bases at V and 5 bases at J, with 12 bases in the middle. Germline values: CDR1 MNHEY, CDR2 SVGEGT. CDR3 size: 12 residues. CDR3 nucleotide sequence: TGTGCCAGCTTCGACGGAGGGGAGACCCAGTACTTC. Translation gives CASFDGGETQYF.

The table lists this clonotype with many counts. The chain links TRBV4-3 to TRBJ2-2, with D possibly being TRBD1 (6 bases). Germline CDR1 LGHNA, CDR2 YSLEER. This CDR3 contains 16 residues. Trimming removed 2 bases at V and 2 bases at J, with 12 bases between. Written as DNA, the CDR3 is TGCGCCAGCAGCCAATCCTGGGGGCGTAACACCGGGGAGCTGTTTTTT. This codes for CASSQSWGRNTGELFF.

Ten or more counts support this clonotype. The chain employs TRBV14 and TRBJ2-7; the D is unclear. Germline-derived CDR1 and CDR2 are SGHDN and FVKESK. The V end lost 1 base, the J end lost 2 bases, and 6 bases lay between the germline ends. CDR3 length: 13 residues. CDR3: CASSQVSAYEQYF. The CDR3 DNA reads TGTGCCAGCAGCCAAGTGTCAGCCTACGAGCAGTACTTC.

The sample holds a few counts of this clonotype. This chain connects TRBV20-1 to TRBJ2-3; maybe TRBD2 (5 bases). Trimming left V 3 bases short and J 0 bases short, with 25 bases between. The germline V gene encodes CDR1 DFQATT and CDR2 SNEGSKA (reference sequence). The CDR3 is 19 residues long. CDR3 bases: TGCAGTGCTAGCGGCTTTATACGGGGAGATCTCTCTAGCACAGATACGCAGTATTTT. Translating it yields CSASGFIRGDLSSTDTQYF.

Note on this clonotype: A much larger clone is a single base away; this may be a read error. No conserved phenylalanine or tryptophan is present at the end of the CDR3, so a read error is the likely explanation. This chain joins TRBV7-9 and TRBJ1-1; TRBD1 agrees at 7 bases. CDR1 is SEHNR and CDR2 is FQNEAQ in the germline V gene (reference sequence). The CDR3 is 13 amino acids. Trimming removed 4 bases from V and 3 bases from J; junction bases left unmatched: 2. Here the CDR3 DNA reads TGTGCCAGCAGCTCGGGACAGTACACTGAAGCTTTCTCT. It encodes CASSSGQYTEAFS.

This clonotype was observed many times. The J gene is TRBJ2-1, the V gene TRBV12-3 or TRBV12-4, with 8 bases aligning to TRBD2. This CDR3 has 12 amino acids. Trimming removed 6 bases from V and 9 bases from J; junction bases left unmatched: 4. Written as DNA, the CDR3 is TGTGCCAGCAGCCCGGGGGGGATTGAGCAGTTCTTC. Translation: CASSPGGIEQFF.

Concerning this clonotype: The conserved phenylalanine or tryptophan is not found at the CDR3 terminus, so this likely reflects a read error. V usage is TRBV5-1 and J usage is TRBJ2-1; 8 nucleotides match TRBD1. The length of the CDR3 is 13 residues. Germline CDR1 and CDR2: SGHRS and YFSETQ. Trimming took 4 bases from V and 8 from J; bases not matched to a gene: 5. CDR3 coding DNA: TGCGCCAGCAGCCTACAGGGGGGCGATGAGCAGTTCCTC. The encoded protein is CASSLQGGDEQFL.

This clonotype was found a few times. J is TRBJ2-1 and V is TRBV27; either TRBD1 or TRBD2 may supply D (5 bases each). The V and J ends lost 4 bases and 6 bases respectively, with 10 bases between them. This CDR3 is 13 amino acids long. Germline CDR1 MNHEY, CDR2 SMNVEV (reference sequence). CDR3 loop: CASSSKGSNEQFF. The CDR3 bases are TGTGCCAGCAGTTCAAAGGGGAGCAATGAGCAGTTCTTC.

This clonotype was counted a few times. The chain is built from TRBV27 and TRBJ2-3; D perhaps matches TRBD1 (6 bases). The CDR3 sequence is 15 residues long. Germline values: CDR1 MNHEY, CDR2 SMNVEV (reference sequence). V was cut by 8 bases and J by 0 bases, with 15 bases left in between. The CDR3: CASGPRTVSTDTQYF. As DNA, the CDR3 is TGTGCCAGCGGTCCGAGGACAGTAAGCACAGATACGCAGTATTTT.

The genes are TRBV6-6 and TRBJ1-4; perhaps TRBD1 as D (5 bases). Germline V CDR1 and CDR2: MNHNY, SVGAGI (reference sequence). This CDR3 is 15 amino acids long. V lost 5 bases and J 6 bases, leaving 16 bases between the germline ends. The CDR3 region is CASSHWQGADEKLFF. CDR3 bases: TGTGCCAGCAGTCACTGGCAGGGTGCGGATGAAAAACTGTTTTTT.

In its sample, this clonotype was seen many times. This rearrangement joins TRBV12-3 or TRBV12-4 to TRBJ2-1; tentatively, D is TRBD1 or TRBD2 (5 bases each). Trimming removed 7 bases at V and 7 bases at J, with 14 bases between. The CDR3 has 13 residues. CDR3 nucleotide sequence: TGTGCCAGCATCGGGGCTAGCCGGAATGAGCAGTTCTTC. Protein: CASIGASRNEQFF.

This clonotype has at least ten counts. The chain joins TRBV28 to TRBJ2-1; D might be TRBD1 or TRBD2, each matching 6 bases. CDR3 length equals 16 residues. V was clipped by 2 bases and J by 9 bases, with 20 bases between them. Germline V lookup: CDR1 MDHEN, CDR2 SYDVKM. CDR3 DNA sequence: TGTGCCAGCAGTTTACGGTTCGGGGGCGGCCCGGTTGAGCAGTTCTTC. It is translated as CASSLRFGGGPVEQFF. Based on the CDR3 plus reference TRBV28 and TRBJ2-1, the full variable domain is DVKVTQSSRYLVKRTGEKVFLECVQDMDHENMFWYRQDPGLGLRLIYFSYDVKMKEKGDIPEGYSVSREKKERFSLILESASTNQTSMYLCASSLRFGGGPVEQFFGPGTRLTVL.

In this sample, this clonotype turned up many times. V is TRBV6-6 and J is TRBJ2-1; 16 bases are a match to TRBD2. Trimming took 5 bases from V and 9 from J; bases not matched to a gene: 4. There are 15 residues in the CDR3. Per the germline V gene, CDR1 is MNHNY and CDR2 is SVGAGI (reference sequence). The CDR3 DNA reads as TGTGCCAGCAGTCAGGGACTAGCGGGAGGGGCTGAGCAGTTCTTC. Amino acid sequence: CASSQGLAGGAEQFF.